The rows below give T cell receptor beta chains drawn from one sample of a study of identifying expanded T cells in peripheral blood. The method was immunoSEQ multiplex PCR; TCRdb's version includes in-frame clones alone and lacks a portion of them. The table includes about 50,000 clones, over 75% detected once. What was sequenced was blood. These receptors were collected from a person aged 18 to 70 in good health. The CDR3 runs from the conserved cysteine through the conserved F or W. D genes are given only for firm matches. The listing skips clone size in some rows; elsewhere it reads once, few, many or a size class.

>.|TRBV19|.|TRBJ1-1
TGTGCCAGTAGTATAGGGTCCGGGGCCACTGAAGCTTTCTTT
CASSIGSGATEAFF
>.|TRBV11-2|.|TRBJ2-5
TGTGCCAGCAGCTTCCCTTCAAATGGGGACCAAGAGACCCAGTACTTC
CASSFPSNGDQETQYF
>.|TRBV9|TRBD2|TRBJ2-7
TGTGCCAGCAGCGTAACCGGGACTAGCGGCGACTACGAGCAGTACTTC
CASSVTGTSGDYEQYF
>.|TRBV18|TRBD1|TRBJ2-3
TGTGCCAGCTCACTTGACAGGGGACTTAGCACAGATACGCAGTATTTT
CASSLDRGLSTDTQYF
>.|TRBV12-5|.|TRBJ1-2
TGTGCTAGTGGTGCGGCGGGGCGCGACTATGGCTACACCTTC
CASGAAGRDYGYTF
>.|TRBV5-1|.|TRBJ2-3
TGCGCCAGCAGCTTTATCCGGGATACGCAGTATTTT
CASSFIRDTQYF
>.|TRBV4-1|.|TRBJ1-2
TGCGCCAGCAGCCTCAACAGGGTAGAGAACCGGGGCTACACCTTC
CASSLNRVENRGYTF
>.|TRBV5-1|.|TRBJ2-3
TGCGCCAGCAGCTTGGATGCGCCGGGGCCCACAGATACGCAGTATTTT
CASSLDAPGPTDTQYF
>.|TRBV10-2|.|TRBJ2-1
TGCGCCAGCAGCAGGGGCCTCTCCTACAATGAGCAGTTCTTC
CASSRGLSYNEQFF
>.|TRBV20-1|.|TRBJ2-3
TGCAGTGCAGGGGTGCTAGATACGCAGTATTTT
CSAGVLDTQYF
>.|TRBV25-1|.|TRBJ1-1
TGTGCCAGCAGTGAATATCATGGTTCAGCGAACGCTTTCTTT
CASSEYHGSANAFF
>.|TRBV18|.|TRBJ2-3
TGTGCCAGCTCACCCCCTGCTCCTTCAGATACGCAGTATTTT
CASSPPAPSDTQYF
>.|TRBV5-1|TRBD1|TRBJ2-7
TGCGCCAGCAGCTTGAAGGGACAGGGACCCATCTTTTTCTACGAGCAGTACTTC
CASSLKGQGPIFFYEQYF
>once|TRBV18|.|TRBJ1-6
TGTGCCAGCTCCGACCTGGGGCGCGAATCACCCCTCCACTTT
CASSDLGRESPLHF
>.|TRBV5-4|TRBD2|TRBJ2-1
TGTGCCAGCAGCCCCAGCGGGGGGCAGTCCTATGAGCAGTTCTTC
CASSPSGGQSYEQFF
>.|TRBV11-3|TRBD1|TRBJ2-2
TGTGCCAGCAGCTTAGTAGGACAGGGCGGCACCGGGGAGCTGTTTTTT
CASSLVGQGGTGELFF
>.|TRBV15|.|TRBJ2-1
TGTGCCACCAGTGGAGGGGCCCTGAGAACCAATGAGCAGTTCTTC
CATSGGALRTNEQFF
>.|TRBV30|.|TRBJ1-2
TGTGCCTGGAGGGGATTCTATGGCTACACCTTC
CAWRGFYGYTF
>.|TRBV28|TRBD2|TRBJ2-2
TGTGCCAGCAGTTTACTACGGAGCGGGGGGCCCGGGGAGCTGTTTTTT
CASSLLRSGGPGELFF
>.|TRBV11-3|.|TRBJ1-4
TGTGCCAGCAGCTTATGGAGAGGCAATAATGAAAAACTGTTTTTT
CASSLWRGNNEKLFF
>few|TRBV11-3|.|TRBJ2-7
TGTGCCAGCAGCTCTGACTACGAGCAGTACTTC
CASSSDYEQYF
>.|TRBV4-1|TRBD2|TRBJ2-1
TGCGCCAGCAGCCCCGCGGGGGGGAGTTACAATGAGCAGTTCTTC
CASSPAGGSYNEQFF
>.|TRBV2|TRBD2|TRBJ2-5
TGTGCCAGCAGGGGACTAGCGGGAAAGGTCGAGACCCAGTACTTC
CASRGLAGKVETQYF
>.|TRBV5-1|TRBD2|TRBJ2-3
TGCGCCAGCAGCCCTGAGGTGGGACTAGCGGGAGGTACAGATACGCAGTATTTT
CASSPEVGLAGGTDTQYF
>once|TRBV4-3|.|TRBJ2-7
TGCGCCAGCAGCCAAGAATACGCAGCCTACGAGCAGTACTTC
CASSQEYAAYEQYF
>.|TRBV6-4|.|TRBJ2-3
TGTGCCAGCAGTTCCCTAGTGGGAGATACGCAGTATTTT
CASSSLVGDTQYF
>.|TRBV5-1|.|TRBJ2-2
TGCGCCAGCAGGGATGGGCAGGGCCGCACCGGGGAGCTGTTTTTT
CASRDGQGRTGELFF
>few|TRBV7-9|TRBD2|TRBJ2-3
TGTGCCAGCTTAGCGGGGGGTAGCACAGATACGCAGTATTTT
CASLAGGSTDTQYF
>.|TRBV14|.|TRBJ2-5
TGTGCCAGCAGCCTAGGGGAGTGGCGGGAGACCCAGTACTTC
CASSLGEWRETQYF
>.|TRBV15|.|TRBJ2-5
TGTGCCACCAGCTCGCCTGGCCTGTTACAAGAGACCCAGTACTTC
CATSSPGLLQETQYF
>.|TRBV6-5|.|TRBJ2-5
TGTGCCAGCAAAAAAGGGGAGACCCAGTACTTC
CASKKGETQYF
>.|TRBV19|.|TRBJ2-1
TGTGCCAGTAGTTTAGTAGCGGACAATGAGCAGTTCTTC
CASSLVADNEQFF
>.|TRBV11-3|.|TRBJ2-1
TGTGCCAGCAGTCTCGATTATGAGCAGTTCTTC
CASSLDYEQFF
>.|TRBV11-3|TRBD2|TRBJ2-5
TGTGCCAGCAGCCGACCGGGGGGGGAAGAGACCCAGTACTTC
CASSRPGGEETQYF
>.|TRBV30|.|TRBJ1-6
TGTGCCTGGAGTGCCACGGCAGGTGTTAATTCACCCCTCCACTTT
CAWSATAGVNSPLHF
>few|TRBV7-2|.|TRBJ2-5
TGTGCCAGCTCGGACTCGTACCAAGAGACCCAGTACTTC
CASSDSYQETQYF
>.|TRBV27|TRBD1|TRBJ1-2
TGTGCCAGCAGTTTAACGGACAGGGCCAGGGATGGCTACACCTTC
CASSLTDRARDGYTF
>.|TRBV6-5|.|TRBJ1-2
TGTGCCAGCAGGCAGGGAAACTATGGCTACACCTTC
CASRQGNYGYTF
>.|TRBV5-1|TRBD1|TRBJ1-2
TGCGCCAGCAGCTTGCTACAAGGACAGGGTTCTGGCTACACCTTC
CASSLLQGQGSGYTF
>.|TRBV1|.|TRBJ2-1
TGCACCAGCAGCCAGGTCTCCTACAATGAGCAGTTCTTC
CTSSQVSYNEQFF